This is a list of T cell receptor beta chains from one sample in a study of regulatory T cells in long-lasting Graves disease. TCRdb used MiXCR to reprocess the multiplex PCR reads, holding one entry per CDR3 protein. The data show about 440,000 distinct CDR3 sequences, about 15% seen once. This same sample was also part of a study on T cells in Graves' hyperthyroidism and ophthalmopathy.

Sequences were derived from peripheral blood mononuclear cells (PBMCs), sampled at new diagnosis, from a patient treated with antithyroid drugs. All receptors derive from a woman in her 30s with Graves disease. CDR3s include the opening cysteine and the closing phenylalanine or tryptophan. Each record gives: J gene, D gene, V gene, clone size, CDR3 length, CDR3 protein, CDR3 DNA. A D gene is named only where the DNA matches it firmly. Size is stated for part of the rows, as once, few or many counts, or as a class when the clone is expanded.

j_call: TRBJ1-5
d_call: .
v_call: TRBV20-1
clone_size: few
cdr3_length: 17
cdr3_aa: CSASDGRRVTYSQPQHF
cdr3_nt: TGCAGTGCTAGTGACGGCAGGCGGGTGACATACAGTCAGCCCCAGCATTTT

j_call: TRBJ2-3
d_call: TRBD2
v_call: TRBV9
clone_size: few
cdr3_length: 15
cdr3_aa: CASSVSGRGADTQYF
cdr3_nt: TGTGCCAGCAGCGTTAGCGGGAGGGGGGCAGATACGCAGTATTTT

j_call: TRBJ2-5
d_call: TRBD2
v_call: TRBV7-3
clone_size: once
cdr3_length: 16
cdr3_aa: CASSLTRSGGQETQYF
cdr3_nt: TGTGCCAGCAGCTTAACGCGTTCGGGAGGCCAAGAGACCCAGTACTTC

j_call: TRBJ2-2
d_call: .
v_call: TRBV3-1
clone_size: .
cdr3_length: 15
cdr3_aa: CASSQAGLQTGELFF
cdr3_nt: TGTGCCAGCAGCCAAGCCGGCCTACAAACCGGGGAGCTGTTTTTT

j_call: TRBJ2-7
d_call: .
v_call: TRBV28
clone_size: many
cdr3_length: 15
cdr3_aa: CASSFRFGREDEQYF
cdr3_nt: TGTGCCAGCAGTTTCAGGTTCGGCAGGGAGGACGAGCAGTACTTC

j_call: TRBJ1-2
d_call: TRBD1
v_call: TRBV15
clone_size: many
cdr3_length: 14
cdr3_aa: CATSSLQGASWHTF
cdr3_nt: TGTGCCACCAGCAGTTTGCAGGGGGCGTCTTGGCACACCTTC

j_call: TRBJ2-2
d_call: .
v_call: TRBV7-3
clone_size: many
cdr3_length: 14
cdr3_aa: CASSLIGRTGELFF
cdr3_nt: TGTGCCAGCAGCTTAATCGGCCGCACCGGGGAGCTGTTTTTT

j_call: TRBJ2-5
d_call: .
v_call: TRBV28
clone_size: many
cdr3_length: 14
cdr3_aa: CASRTRKFQETQYF
cdr3_nt: TGTGCCAGCAGAACCCGAAAATTCCAAGAGACCCAGTACTTC

j_call: TRBJ2-5
d_call: .
v_call: TRBV3-1
clone_size: many
cdr3_length: 15
cdr3_aa: CASSHLRGEVKTQYF
cdr3_nt: TGTGCCAGCAGCCACCTCAGGGGAGAGGTAAAGACCCAGTACTTC

j_call: TRBJ2-7
d_call: TRBD2
v_call: TRBV13
clone_size: many
cdr3_length: 15
cdr3_aa: CASTHRGGGRSEQYF
cdr3_nt: TGTGCCAGCACCCACCGGGGGGGCGGTCGGTCCGAGCAGTACTTC

j_call: TRBJ1-4
d_call: .
v_call: TRBV28
clone_size: few
cdr3_length: 14
cdr3_aa: CASSFLQGREKLFF
cdr3_nt: TGTGCCAGCAGTTTCTTGCAGGGACGGGAAAAACTGTTTTTT

j_call: TRBJ1-5
d_call: .
v_call: TRBV28
clone_size: few
cdr3_length: 13
cdr3_aa: CASTISLGRPQHF
cdr3_nt: TGTGCCAGCACCATCTCCCTGGGGAGGCCCCAGCATTTT

j_call: TRBJ2-3
d_call: TRBD1
v_call: TRBV6-5
clone_size: many
cdr3_length: 16
cdr3_aa: CASSYGPGQWTDTQYF
cdr3_nt: TGTGCCAGCAGTTACGGTCCGGGACAGTGGACAGATACGCAGTATTTT

j_call: TRBJ2-5
d_call: TRBD2
v_call: TRBV7-6
clone_size: many
cdr3_length: 14
cdr3_aa: CASRGEAGVETQYF
cdr3_nt: TGTGCCAGCAGAGGCGAAGCGGGGGTAGAGACCCAGTACTTC

j_call: TRBJ2-1
d_call: .
v_call: TRBV11-1
clone_size: .
cdr3_length: 17
cdr3_aa: CASSSLLPSGYMIEQFF
cdr3_nt: TGTGCCAGCAGCTCACTCCTCCCCAGCGGGTATATGATTGAGCAGTTCTTC

j_call: TRBJ2-7
d_call: .
v_call: TRBV7-2
clone_size: .
cdr3_length: 13
cdr3_aa: CASSSQLYGEQYF
cdr3_nt: TGTGCCAGCAGCTCCCAACTTTACGGCGAGCAGTACTTC

j_call: TRBJ2-2
d_call: .
v_call: TRBV24-1
clone_size: .
cdr3_length: 14
cdr3_aa: CATTTGLGTGELFF
cdr3_nt: TGTGCCACCACCACAGGGCTGGGCACCGGGGAGCTGTTTTTT

j_call: TRBJ2-5
d_call: TRBD2
v_call: TRBV20-1
clone_size: few
cdr3_length: 15
cdr3_aa: CSARDGRGAQETQYF
cdr3_nt: TGCAGTGCTAGAGATGGGCGGGGGGCGCAAGAGACCCAGTACTTC

j_call: TRBJ2-7
d_call: .
v_call: TRBV28
clone_size: many
cdr3_length: 14
cdr3_aa: CASSYSLVLYEQYF
cdr3_nt: TGTGCCAGCAGTTACAGCCTAGTACTCTACGAGCAGTACTTC

j_call: TRBJ2-1
d_call: TRBD2
v_call: TRBV3-1
clone_size: .
cdr3_length: 16
cdr3_aa: CASSQPGLAGSNEQFF
cdr3_nt: TGTGCCAGCAGCCAACCGGGACTAGCGGGTTCCAATGAGCAGTTCTTC

j_call: TRBJ1-3
d_call: .
v_call: TRBV7-9
clone_size: few
cdr3_length: 14
cdr3_aa: CASSSNTGGNTIYF
cdr3_nt: TGTGCCAGCAGCTCCAACACGGGAGGAAACACCATATATTTT

j_call: TRBJ2-1
d_call: TRBD2
v_call: TRBV6-2/TRBV6-3
clone_size: .
cdr3_length: 13
cdr3_aa: CASNLAGGNEQFF
cdr3_nt: TGTGCCAGCAATCTAGCGGGAGGGAATGAGCAGTTCTTC

j_call: TRBJ1-5
d_call: TRBD1
v_call: TRBV24-1
clone_size: .
cdr3_length: 16
cdr3_aa: CATSDPGQGEDQPQHF
cdr3_nt: TGTGCCACCAGTGATCCGGGACAGGGAGAGGATCAGCCCCAGCATTTT

j_call: TRBJ1-5
d_call: .
v_call: TRBV2
clone_size: many
cdr3_length: 13
cdr3_aa: CASSWGKNQPQHF
cdr3_nt: TGTGCCAGCAGTTGGGGGAAGAATCAGCCCCAGCATTTT

j_call: TRBJ1-6
d_call: .
v_call: TRBV5-1
clone_size: .
cdr3_length: 14
cdr3_aa: CASSLEGTRSPLHF
cdr3_nt: TGCGCCAGCAGCTTGGAAGGTACCAGGTCACCCCTCCACTTT

j_call: TRBJ2-7
d_call: TRBD2
v_call: TRBV27
clone_size: .
cdr3_length: 15
cdr3_aa: CASSPGLAGVYGQYF
cdr3_nt: TGTGCCAGCAGTCCCGGACTAGCGGGCGTCTACGGGCAGTACTTC

j_call: TRBJ2-1
d_call: .
v_call: TRBV27
clone_size: few
cdr3_length: 15
cdr3_aa: CASSFSPSAHNEQFF
cdr3_nt: TGTGCCAGCAGTTTTTCCCCTAGCGCGCACAATGAGCAGTTCTTC

j_call: TRBJ2-1
d_call: .
v_call: TRBV18
clone_size: .
cdr3_length: 15
cdr3_aa: CASSPQGPSGGEQFF
cdr3_nt: TGTGCCAGCTCACCACAGGGACCCTCTGGGGGTGAGCAGTTCTTC

j_call: TRBJ2-1
d_call: TRBD1
v_call: TRBV28
clone_size: many
cdr3_length: 15
cdr3_aa: CASSPGQGARSEQFF
cdr3_nt: TGTGCCAGCAGTCCCGGACAGGGGGCGAGGAGTGAGCAGTTCTTC

j_call: TRBJ2-1
d_call: TRBD2
v_call: TRBV24-1
clone_size: many
cdr3_length: 16
cdr3_aa: CATSVVTREGNNEQFF
cdr3_nt: TGTGCCACCAGTGTTGTTACGCGGGAGGGGAACAATGAGCAGTTCTTC

j_call: TRBJ2-2
d_call: .
v_call: TRBV19
clone_size: few
cdr3_length: 16
cdr3_aa: CASSMWGMRNTGELFF
cdr3_nt: TGTGCCAGTAGTATGTGGGGGATGCGTAACACCGGGGAGCTGTTTTTT

j_call: TRBJ1-2
d_call: .
v_call: TRBV7-2
clone_size: .
cdr3_length: 12
cdr3_aa: CASSLARYGYTF
cdr3_nt: TGTGCCAGCAGCTTAGCGCGGTATGGCTACACCTTC

j_call: TRBJ2-5
d_call: TRBD1
v_call: TRBV7-2
clone_size: .
cdr3_length: 17
cdr3_aa: CASRLSGPRGQMETQYF
cdr3_nt: TGTGCCAGCAGGCTAAGTGGGCCCAGGGGACAGATGGAGACCCAGTACTTC

j_call: TRBJ2-2
d_call: TRBD2
v_call: TRBV3-1
clone_size: many
cdr3_length: 18
cdr3_aa: CASSQKGPGLALTGELFF
cdr3_nt: TGTGCCAGCAGCCAAAAAGGCCCGGGACTAGCGCTCACCGGGGAGCTGTTTTTT